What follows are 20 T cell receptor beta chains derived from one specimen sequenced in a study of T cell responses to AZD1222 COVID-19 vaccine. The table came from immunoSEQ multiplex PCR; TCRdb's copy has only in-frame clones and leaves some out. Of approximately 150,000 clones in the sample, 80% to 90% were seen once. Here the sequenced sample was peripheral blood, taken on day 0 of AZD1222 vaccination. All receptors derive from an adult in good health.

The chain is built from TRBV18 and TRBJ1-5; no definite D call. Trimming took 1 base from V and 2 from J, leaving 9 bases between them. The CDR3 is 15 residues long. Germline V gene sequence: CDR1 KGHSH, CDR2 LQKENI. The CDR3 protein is CASSPQGNGNQPQHF. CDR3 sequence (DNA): TGTGCCAGCTCACCACAGGGAAATGGCAATCAGCCCCAGCATTTT.

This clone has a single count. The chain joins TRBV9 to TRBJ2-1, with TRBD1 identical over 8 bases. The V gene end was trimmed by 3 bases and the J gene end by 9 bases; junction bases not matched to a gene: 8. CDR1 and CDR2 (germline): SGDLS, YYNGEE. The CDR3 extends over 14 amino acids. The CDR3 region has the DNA TGTGCCAGCAGCGCCCCGACAGGGGTCTCTGAGCAGTTCTTC. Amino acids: CASSAPTGVSEQFF.

CDR3 loop: CASSHWASRGNEQFF. CDR3 bases: TGTGCCAGCAGCCACTGGGCTAGCCGAGGCAATGAGCAGTTCTTC. The genes are TRBV3-1 (or the pseudogene TRBV3-2) and TRBJ2-1; D may be TRBD2 (5 bases). Germline CDR1 and CDR2: LGHDT and YNNKEL (reference sequence). V lost 3 bases, J lost 6 bases, and 15 bases lay in between. The CDR3 length is 15 residues.

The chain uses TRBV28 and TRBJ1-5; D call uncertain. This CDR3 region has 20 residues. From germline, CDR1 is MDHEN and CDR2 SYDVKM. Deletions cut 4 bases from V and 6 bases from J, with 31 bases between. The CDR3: CASSSPLTPAYATSGQPQHF. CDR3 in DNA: TGTGCCAGCAGTTCCCCGTTGACCCCAGCGTATGCGACATCGGGTCAGCCCCAGCATTTT.

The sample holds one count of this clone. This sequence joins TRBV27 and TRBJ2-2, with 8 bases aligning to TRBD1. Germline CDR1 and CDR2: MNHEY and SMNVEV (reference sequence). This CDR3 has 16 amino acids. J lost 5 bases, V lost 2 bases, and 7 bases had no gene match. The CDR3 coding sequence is TGTGCCAGCAGTTTAGATGGCAGGGGGCGGACCGGGGAGCTGTTTTTT. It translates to CASSLDGRGRTGELFF.

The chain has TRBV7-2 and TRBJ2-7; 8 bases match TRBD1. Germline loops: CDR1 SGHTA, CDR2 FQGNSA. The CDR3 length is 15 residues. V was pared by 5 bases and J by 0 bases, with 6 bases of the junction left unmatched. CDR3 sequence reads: CASSVRQGSSYEQYF. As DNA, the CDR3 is TGTGCCAGCAGCGTCAGACAGGGGAGCTCCTACGAGCAGTACTTC.

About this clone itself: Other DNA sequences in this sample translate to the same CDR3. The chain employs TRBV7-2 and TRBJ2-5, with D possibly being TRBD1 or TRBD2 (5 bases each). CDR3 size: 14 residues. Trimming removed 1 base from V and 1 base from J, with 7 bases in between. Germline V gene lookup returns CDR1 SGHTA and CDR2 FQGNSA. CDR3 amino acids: CASSLGGFQETQYF. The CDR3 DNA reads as TGTGCCAGCAGCTTAGGGGGGTTCCAAGAGACCCAGTACTTC.

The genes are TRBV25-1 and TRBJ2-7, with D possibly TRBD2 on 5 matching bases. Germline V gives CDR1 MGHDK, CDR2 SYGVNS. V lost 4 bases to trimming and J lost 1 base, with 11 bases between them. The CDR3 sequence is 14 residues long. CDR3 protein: CASSGLRDSYEQYF. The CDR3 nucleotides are TGTGCCAGCAGTGGACTCCGGGATTCCTACGAGCAGTACTTC.

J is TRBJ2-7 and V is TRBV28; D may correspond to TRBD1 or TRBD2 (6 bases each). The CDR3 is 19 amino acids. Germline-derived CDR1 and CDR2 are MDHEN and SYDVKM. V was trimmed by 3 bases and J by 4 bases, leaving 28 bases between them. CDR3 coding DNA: TGTGCCAGCAGTTTCGGCTTAGGGGGACCGGGACTTTCGCTATACGAGCAGTACTTC. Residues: CASSFGLGGPGLSLYEQYF.

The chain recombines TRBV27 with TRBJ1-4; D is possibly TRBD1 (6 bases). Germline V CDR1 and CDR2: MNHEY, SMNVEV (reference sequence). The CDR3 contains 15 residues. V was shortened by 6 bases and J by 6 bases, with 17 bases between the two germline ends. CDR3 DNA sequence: TGTGCCAGCAGGCCATCAGACAGGCCCCATGAAAAACTGTTTTTT. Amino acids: CASRPSDRPHEKLFF.

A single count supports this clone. CDR3 in amino acids: CASSLEASGTSEQYF. CDR3 DNA: TGCGCCAGCAGCTTGGAGGCTAGCGGGACTAGCGAGCAGTACTTC. This chain links TRBV5-1 with TRBJ2-7; 9 bases are a match to TRBD2. V lost 0 bases, J lost 6 bases, and 7 bases stayed unmatched. This CDR3 has 15 amino acids. Per the germline V gene, CDR1 is SGHRS and CDR2 is YFSETQ. Supplemented by reference TRBV5-1 and TRBJ2-7, the full variable domain reads KAGVTQTPRYLIKTRGQQVTLSCSPISGHRSVSWYQQTPGQGLQFLFEYFSETQRNKGNFPGRFSGRQFSNSRSEMNVSTLELGDSALYLCASSLEASGTSEQYFGPGTRLTVT.

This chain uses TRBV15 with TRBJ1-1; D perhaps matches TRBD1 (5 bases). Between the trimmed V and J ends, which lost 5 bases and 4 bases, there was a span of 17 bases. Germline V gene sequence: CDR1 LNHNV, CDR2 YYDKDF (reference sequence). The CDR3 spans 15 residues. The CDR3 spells CATSPEGQGVTEAFF. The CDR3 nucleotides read TGTGCCACCAGCCCCGAGGGCCAGGGCGTCACTGAAGCTTTCTTT.

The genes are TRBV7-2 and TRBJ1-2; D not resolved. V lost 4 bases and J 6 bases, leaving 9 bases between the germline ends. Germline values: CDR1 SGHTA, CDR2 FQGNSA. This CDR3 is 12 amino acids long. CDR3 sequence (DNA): TGTGCCAGCAGCTCCCCCCTGGATGGCTACACCTTC. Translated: CASSSPLDGYTF.

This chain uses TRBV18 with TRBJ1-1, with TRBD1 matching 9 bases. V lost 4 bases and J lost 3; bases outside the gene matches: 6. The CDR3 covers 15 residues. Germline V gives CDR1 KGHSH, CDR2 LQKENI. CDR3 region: CASSRTQGADTEAFF. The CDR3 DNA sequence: TGTGCCAGCTCACGGACACAGGGGGCGGACACTGAAGCTTTCTTT. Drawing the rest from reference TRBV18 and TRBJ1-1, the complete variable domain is NAGVMQNPRHLVRRRGQEARLRCSPMKGHSHVYWYRQLPEEGLKFMVYLQKENIIDESGMPKERFSAEFPKEGPSILRIQQVVRGDSAAYFCASSRTQGADTEAFFGQGTRLTVV.

Here the CDR3 reads CASSIDLDASRGVRSEAFF. CDR3 bases: TGTGCCAGTAGTATAGACCTGGACGCCTCTCGCGGGGTGAGATCTGAAGCTTTCTTT. The gene calls are TRBV19 and TRBJ1-1; D call uncertain. The germline V gene encodes CDR1 LNHDA and CDR2 SQIVND (reference sequence). V lost 0 bases and J lost 6, with 26 bases in between. The CDR3 extends over 19 amino acids. The entire variable domain, with the rest obtained from reference TRBV19 and TRBJ1-1, is as follows: DGGITQSPKYLFRKEGQNVTLSCEQNLNHDAMYWYRQDPGQGLRLIYYSQIVNDFQKGDIAEGYSVSREKKESFPLTVTSAQKNPTAFYLCASSIDLDASRGVRSEAFFGQGTRLTVV.

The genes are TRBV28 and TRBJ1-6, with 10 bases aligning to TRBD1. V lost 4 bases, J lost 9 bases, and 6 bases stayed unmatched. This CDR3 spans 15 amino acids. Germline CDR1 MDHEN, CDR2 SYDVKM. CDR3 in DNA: TGTGCCAGCAGTTCCTGGGACAGGGGCCCTTCACCCCTCCACTTT. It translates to CASSSWDRGPSPLHF.

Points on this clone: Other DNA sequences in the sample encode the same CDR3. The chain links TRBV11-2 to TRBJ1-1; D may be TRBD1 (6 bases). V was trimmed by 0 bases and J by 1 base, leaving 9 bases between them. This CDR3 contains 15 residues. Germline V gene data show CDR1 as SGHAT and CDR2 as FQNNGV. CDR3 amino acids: CASSLEPGANTEAFF. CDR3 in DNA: TGTGCCAGCAGCTTAGAACCAGGGGCGAACACTGAAGCTTTCTTT. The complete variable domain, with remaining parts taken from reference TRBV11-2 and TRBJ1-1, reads EAGVAQSPRYKIIEKRQSVAFWCNPISGHATLYWYQQILGQGPKLLIQFQNNGVVDDSQLPKDRFSAERLKGVDSTLKIQPAKLEDSAVYLCASSLEPGANTEAFFGQGTRLTVV.

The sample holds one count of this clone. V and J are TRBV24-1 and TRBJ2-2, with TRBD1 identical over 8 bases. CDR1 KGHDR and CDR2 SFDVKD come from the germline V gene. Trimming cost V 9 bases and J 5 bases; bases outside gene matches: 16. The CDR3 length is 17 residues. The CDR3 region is CATCGADRAQTTGELFF. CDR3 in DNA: TGTGCCACCTGTGGCGCGGACAGGGCGCAAACGACCGGGGAGCTGTTTTTT.

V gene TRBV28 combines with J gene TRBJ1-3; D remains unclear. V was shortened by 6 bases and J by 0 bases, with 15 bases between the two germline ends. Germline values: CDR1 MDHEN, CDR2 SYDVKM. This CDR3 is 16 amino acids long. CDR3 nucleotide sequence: TGTGCCAGCAGCCCGACACTACGCCTCTCTGGAAACACCATATATTTT. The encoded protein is CASSPTLRLSGNTIYF.

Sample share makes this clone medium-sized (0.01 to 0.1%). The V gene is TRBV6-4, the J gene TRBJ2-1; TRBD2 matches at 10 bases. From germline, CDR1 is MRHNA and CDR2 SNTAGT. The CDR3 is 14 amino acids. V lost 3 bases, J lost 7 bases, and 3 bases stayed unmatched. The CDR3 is CASSEAGGPNEQFF. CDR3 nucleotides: TGTGCCAGCAGTGAAGCGGGAGGGCCAAATGAGCAGTTCTTC.